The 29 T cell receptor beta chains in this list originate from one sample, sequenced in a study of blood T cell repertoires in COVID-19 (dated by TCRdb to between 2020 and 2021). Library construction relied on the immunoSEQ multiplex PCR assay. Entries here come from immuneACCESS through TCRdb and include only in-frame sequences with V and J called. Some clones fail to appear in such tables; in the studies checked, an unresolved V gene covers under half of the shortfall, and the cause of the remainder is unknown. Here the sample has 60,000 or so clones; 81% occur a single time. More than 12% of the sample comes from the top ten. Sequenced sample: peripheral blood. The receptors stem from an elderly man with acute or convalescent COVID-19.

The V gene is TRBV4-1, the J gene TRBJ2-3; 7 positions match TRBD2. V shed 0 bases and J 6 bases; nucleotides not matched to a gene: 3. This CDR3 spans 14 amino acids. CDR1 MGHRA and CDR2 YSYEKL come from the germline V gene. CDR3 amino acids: CASSQDGGGDTQYF. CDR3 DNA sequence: TGCGCCAGCAGCCAAGACGGGGGAGGGGATACGCAGTATTTT.

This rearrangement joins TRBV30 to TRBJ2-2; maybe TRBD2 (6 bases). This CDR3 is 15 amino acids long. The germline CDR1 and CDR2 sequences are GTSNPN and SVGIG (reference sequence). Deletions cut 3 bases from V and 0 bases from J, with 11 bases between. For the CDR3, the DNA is TGTGCCTGGAGGGGGACTCGGGCGAACACCGGGGAGCTGTTTTTT. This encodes CAWRGTRANTGELFF.

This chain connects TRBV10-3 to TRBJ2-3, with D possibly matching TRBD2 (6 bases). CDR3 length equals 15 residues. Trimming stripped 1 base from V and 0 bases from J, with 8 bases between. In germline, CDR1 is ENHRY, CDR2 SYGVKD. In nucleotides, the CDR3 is TGTGCCATCAGTGAGTTTAGCGGTAGCACAGATACGCAGTATTTT. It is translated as CAISEFSGSTDTQYF.

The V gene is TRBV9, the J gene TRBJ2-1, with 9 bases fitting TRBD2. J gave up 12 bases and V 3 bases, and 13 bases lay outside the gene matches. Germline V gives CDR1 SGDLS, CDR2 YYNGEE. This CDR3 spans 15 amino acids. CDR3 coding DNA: TGTGCCAGCAGCGCCTTAGCGGGGGCCCTGTATGGGCAGTTCTTC. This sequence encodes CASSALAGALYGQFF.

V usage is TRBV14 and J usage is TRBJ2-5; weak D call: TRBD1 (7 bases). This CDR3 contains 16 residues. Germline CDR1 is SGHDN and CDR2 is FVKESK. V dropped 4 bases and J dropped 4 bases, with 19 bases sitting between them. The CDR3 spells CASSPGGPLGPETQYF. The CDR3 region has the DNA TGTGCCAGCAGCCCAGGGGGGCCCCTCGGGCCAGAGACCCAGTACTTC.

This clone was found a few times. The DNA of the CDR3 is TGCGCCAGCAGCTTGCGTCCAGGGGGGGAGACCCAGTACTTC. Its protein product is CASSLRPGGETQYF. The chain employs TRBV5-1 and TRBJ2-5; D is possibly TRBD1 (7 bases). The CDR3 consists of 14 residues. Per the germline V gene, CDR1 is SGHRS and CDR2 is YFSETQ. V lost 1 base and J lost 5, with 12 bases in between.

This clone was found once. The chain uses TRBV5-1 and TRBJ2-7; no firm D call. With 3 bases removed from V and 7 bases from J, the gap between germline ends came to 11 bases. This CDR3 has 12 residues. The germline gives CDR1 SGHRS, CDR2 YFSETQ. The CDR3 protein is CASSYPSEEQYF. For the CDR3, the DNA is TGCGCCAGCAGCTACCCGAGTGAGGAGCAGTACTTC.

The CDR3 sequence is CASRMDRRTYEQYF. As DNA, the CDR3 is TGTGCCAGCAGGATGGACAGGAGAACCTACGAGCAGTACTTC. This rearrangement joins TRBV2 to TRBJ2-7, with 7 nucleotides matching TRBD1. V was clipped by 6 bases and J by 2 bases; unmatched bases: 7. Germline V gene lookup returns CDR1 SNHLY and CDR2 FYNNEI. The CDR3 runs to 14 residues.

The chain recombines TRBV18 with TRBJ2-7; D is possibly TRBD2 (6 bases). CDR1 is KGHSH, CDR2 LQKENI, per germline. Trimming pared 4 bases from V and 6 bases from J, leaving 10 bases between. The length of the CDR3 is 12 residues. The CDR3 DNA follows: TGTGCCAGCTCACGGGCCGGGGGCGAGCAGTACTTC. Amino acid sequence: CASSRAGGEQYF.

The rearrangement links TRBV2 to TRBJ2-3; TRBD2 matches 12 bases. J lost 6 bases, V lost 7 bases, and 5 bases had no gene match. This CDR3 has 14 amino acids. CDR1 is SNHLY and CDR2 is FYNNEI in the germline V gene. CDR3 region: CASTRLAGDDTQYF. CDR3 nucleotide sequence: TGTGCCAGCACCCGACTAGCGGGGGACGATACGCAGTATTTT.

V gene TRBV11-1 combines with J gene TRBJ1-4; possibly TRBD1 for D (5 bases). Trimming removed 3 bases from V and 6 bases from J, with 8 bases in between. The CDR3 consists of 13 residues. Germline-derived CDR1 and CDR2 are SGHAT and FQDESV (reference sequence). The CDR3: CASSFDRYEKLFF. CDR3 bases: TGTGCCAGCAGCTTCGACAGATATGAAAAACTGTTTTTT.

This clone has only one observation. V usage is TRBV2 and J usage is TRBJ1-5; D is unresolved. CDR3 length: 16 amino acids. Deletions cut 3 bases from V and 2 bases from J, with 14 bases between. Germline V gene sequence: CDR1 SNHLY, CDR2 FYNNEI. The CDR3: CASSDEGVNGNQPQHF. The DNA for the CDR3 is TGTGCCAGCAGTGACGAGGGCGTCAATGGCAATCAGCCCCAGCATTTT.

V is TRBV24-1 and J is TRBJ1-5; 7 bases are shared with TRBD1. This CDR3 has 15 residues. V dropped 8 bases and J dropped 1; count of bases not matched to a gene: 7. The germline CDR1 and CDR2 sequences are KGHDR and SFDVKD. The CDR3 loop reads CATKRSGGSNQPQHF. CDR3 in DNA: TGTGCCACCAAACGGTCAGGGGGAAGCAATCAGCCCCAGCATTTT.

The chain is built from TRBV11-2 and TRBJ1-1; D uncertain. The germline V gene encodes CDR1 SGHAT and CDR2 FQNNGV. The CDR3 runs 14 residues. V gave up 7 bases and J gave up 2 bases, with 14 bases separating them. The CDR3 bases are TGTGCCAGCACCCCCGTGCGGGGAAACACTGAAGCTTTCTTT. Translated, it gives CASTPVRGNTEAFF.

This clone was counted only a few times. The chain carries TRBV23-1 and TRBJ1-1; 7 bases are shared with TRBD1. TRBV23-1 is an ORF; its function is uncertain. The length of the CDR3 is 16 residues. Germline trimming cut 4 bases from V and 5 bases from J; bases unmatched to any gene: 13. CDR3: CASSRYRGDARTEAFF. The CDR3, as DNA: TGCGCCAGCAGTCGCTACAGGGGAGATGCGAGGACTGAAGCTTTCTTT.

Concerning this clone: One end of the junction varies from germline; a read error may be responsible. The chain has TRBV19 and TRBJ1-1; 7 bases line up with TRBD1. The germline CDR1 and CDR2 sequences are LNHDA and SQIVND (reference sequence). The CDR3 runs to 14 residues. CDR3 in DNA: TGTGCCAGTAATTCGACAGGGAAGAACGCTGAAGCTTTCTTT. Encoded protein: CASNSTGKNAEAFF. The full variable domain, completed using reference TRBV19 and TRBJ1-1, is DGGITQSPKYLFRKEGQNVTLSCEQNLNHDAMYWYRQDPGQGLRLIYYSQIVNDFQKGDIAEGYSVSREKKESFPLTVTSAQKNPTAFYLCASNSTGKNAEAFFGQGTRLTVV.

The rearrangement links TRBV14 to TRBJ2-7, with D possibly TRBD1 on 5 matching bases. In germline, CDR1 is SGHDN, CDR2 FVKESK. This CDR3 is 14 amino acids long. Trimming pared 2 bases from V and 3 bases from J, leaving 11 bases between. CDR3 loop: CASSQQGGYYEQYF. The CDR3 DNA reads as TGTGCCAGCAGCCAACAGGGCGGATACTACGAGCAGTACTTC.

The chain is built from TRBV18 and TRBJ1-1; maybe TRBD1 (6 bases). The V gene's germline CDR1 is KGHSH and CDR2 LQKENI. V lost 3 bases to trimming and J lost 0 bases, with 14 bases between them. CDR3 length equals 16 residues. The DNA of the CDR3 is TGTGCCAGCTCACCTTACGGCAGGGGCCTGAACACTGAAGCTTTCTTT. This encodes CASSPYGRGLNTEAFF.

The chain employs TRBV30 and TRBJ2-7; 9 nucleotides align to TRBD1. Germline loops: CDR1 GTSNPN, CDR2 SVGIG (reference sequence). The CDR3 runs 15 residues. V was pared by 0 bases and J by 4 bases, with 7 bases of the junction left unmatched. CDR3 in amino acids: CAWSVMTGGWYEQYF. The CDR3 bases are TGTGCCTGGAGTGTAATGACAGGGGGTTGGTACGAGCAGTACTTC. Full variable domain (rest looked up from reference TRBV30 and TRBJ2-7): SQTIHQWPATLVQPVGSPLSLECTVEGTSNPNLYWYRQAAGRGLQLLFYSVGIGQISSEVPQNLSASRPQDRQFILSSKKLLLSDSGFYLCAWSVMTGGWYEQYFGPGTRLTVT.

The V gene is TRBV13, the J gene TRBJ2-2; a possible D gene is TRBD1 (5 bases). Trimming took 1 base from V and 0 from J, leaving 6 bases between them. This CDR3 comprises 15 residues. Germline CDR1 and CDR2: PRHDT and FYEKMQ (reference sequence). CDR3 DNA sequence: TGTGCCAGCAGCTTAGTAGGGGCGAACACCGGGGAGCTGTTTTTT. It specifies CASSLVGANTGELFF.

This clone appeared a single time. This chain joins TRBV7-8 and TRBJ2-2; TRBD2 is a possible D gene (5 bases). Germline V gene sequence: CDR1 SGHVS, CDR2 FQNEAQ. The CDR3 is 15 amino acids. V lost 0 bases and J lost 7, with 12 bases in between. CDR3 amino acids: CASSLAGMQGGELFF. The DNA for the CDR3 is TGTGCCAGCAGCTTAGCCGGGATGCAAGGCGGGGAGCTGTTTTTT.

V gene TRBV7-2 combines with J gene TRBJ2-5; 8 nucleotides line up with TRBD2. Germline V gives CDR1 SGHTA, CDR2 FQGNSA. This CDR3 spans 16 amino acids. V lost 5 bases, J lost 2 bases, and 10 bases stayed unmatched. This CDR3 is CASSPRGRGVQETQYF. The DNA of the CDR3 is TGTGCCAGCAGCCCCCGAGGGCGGGGGGTACAAGAGACCCAGTACTTC.

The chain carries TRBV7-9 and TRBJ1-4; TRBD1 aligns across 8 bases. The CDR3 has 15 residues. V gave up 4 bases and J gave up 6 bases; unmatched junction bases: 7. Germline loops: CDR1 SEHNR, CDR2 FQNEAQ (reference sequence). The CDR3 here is CASSSTGGSDEKLFF. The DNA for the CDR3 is TGTGCCAGCAGCTCTACAGGGGGTTCGGATGAAAAACTGTTTTTT.

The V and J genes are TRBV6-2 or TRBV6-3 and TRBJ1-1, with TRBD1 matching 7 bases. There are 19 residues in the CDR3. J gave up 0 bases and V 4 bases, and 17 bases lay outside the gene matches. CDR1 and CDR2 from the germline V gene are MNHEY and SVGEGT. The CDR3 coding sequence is TGTGCCAGCAGTTCCCGACCCCGGGACAGATTCTTAATGAACACTGAAGCTTTCTTT. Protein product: CASSSRPRDRFLMNTEAFF.

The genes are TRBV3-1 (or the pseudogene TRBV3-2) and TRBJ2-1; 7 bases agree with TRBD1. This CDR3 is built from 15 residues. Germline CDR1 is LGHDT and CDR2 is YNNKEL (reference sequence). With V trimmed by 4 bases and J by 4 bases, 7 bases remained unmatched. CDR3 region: CASSPADRTYNEQFF. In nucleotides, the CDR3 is TGTGCCAGCAGCCCTGCGGACAGGACGTACAATGAGCAGTTCTTC.

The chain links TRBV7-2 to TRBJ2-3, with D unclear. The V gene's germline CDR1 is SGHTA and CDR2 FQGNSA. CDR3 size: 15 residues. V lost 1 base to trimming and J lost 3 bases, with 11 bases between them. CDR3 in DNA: TGTGCCAGCAGCTTAGGGGCGTACCTGACAGATACGCAGTATTTT. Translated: CASSLGAYLTDTQYF.

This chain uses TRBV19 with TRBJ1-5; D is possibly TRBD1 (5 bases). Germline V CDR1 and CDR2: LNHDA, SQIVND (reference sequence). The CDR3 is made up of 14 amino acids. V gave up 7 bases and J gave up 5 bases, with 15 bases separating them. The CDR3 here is CASNRGQADQPQHF. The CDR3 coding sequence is TGTGCCAGTAACCGAGGACAAGCCGATCAGCCCCAGCATTTT.

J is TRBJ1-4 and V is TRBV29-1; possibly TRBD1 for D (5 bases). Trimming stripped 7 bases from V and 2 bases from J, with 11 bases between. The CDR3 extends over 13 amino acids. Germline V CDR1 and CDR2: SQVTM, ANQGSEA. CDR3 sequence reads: CSAGGGTNEKLFF. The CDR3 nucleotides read TGCAGCGCTGGTGGGGGGACTAATGAAAAACTGTTTTTT.

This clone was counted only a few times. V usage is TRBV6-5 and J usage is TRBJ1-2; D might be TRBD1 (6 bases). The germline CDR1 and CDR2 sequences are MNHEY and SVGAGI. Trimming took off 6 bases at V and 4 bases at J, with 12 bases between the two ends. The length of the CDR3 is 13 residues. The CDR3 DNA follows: TGTGCCAGCAGCCTGGACAGCAGCTATGGCTACACCTTC. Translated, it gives CASSLDSSYGYTF.